The rows below give T cell receptor beta chains drawn from one sample of a study of OX40 agonist ivuxolimab in advanced cancers. The protocol was immunoSEQ multiplex PCR, while the TCRdb copy is restricted to in-frame clones and leaves out a portion. The sample holds about 77,000 clones, over 70% seen once. Sample: CD4+ or CD8+ T cells sorted from blood, taken in a trial of the OX40 agonist ivuxolimab. The receptor set was obtained from an adult with an advanced solid tumor such as melanoma, head and neck, liver or kidney cancer. Each CDR3 is given with its conserved first and last residue. The D gene is left open where the match is weak. Size is stated for part of the rows, as once, few or many counts, or as a class when the clone is expanded.

size	V	D	J	DNA	CDR3
many	TRBV30	TRBD2	TRBJ2-1	TGTGCCTGGAGTATAAGGGAGGGGTCCAATGAGCAGTTCTTC	CAWSIREGSNEQFF
NA	TRBV19	NA	TRBJ1-4	TGTGCCAGTAATCGGCGAGCTAATGAAAAACTGTTTTTT	CASNRRANEKLFF
NA	TRBV29-1	NA	TRBJ2-7	TGCAGCGTTGTCTCGGACAGCTCCTACGAGCAGTACTTC	CSVVSDSSYEQYF
NA	TRBV5-4	NA	TRBJ1-1	TGTGCCAGCAGCCCCGGGGGTACGAGTAGGAACACTGAAGCTTTCTTT	CASSPGGTSRNTEAFF
few	TRBV6-6	TRBD1	TRBJ1-5	TGTGCCAGCAGGGGGGGACAGAGCAATCAGCCCCAGCATTTT	CASRGGQSNQPQHF
once	TRBV7-9	NA	TRBJ2-3	TGTGCCAGCAGCCCAGGAACCCATACGCAGTATTTT	CASSPGTHTQYF
NA	TRBV7-6	TRBD2	TRBJ2-5	TGTGCCAGCAACGAACCGGGACTAGCGGGAGGGCGGGGCGAGACCCAGTACTTC	CASNEPGLAGGRGETQYF
NA	TRBV4-1	TRBD1	TRBJ1-6	TGCGCCAGCAGCCAAAGGGCAGGGGGCGGGAATTCACCCCTCCACTTT	CASSQRAGGGNSPLHF
NA	TRBV15	TRBD2	TRBJ2-3	TGTGCCACCAGCAGAGCACTAGCGGGACGGGATACGCAGTATTTT	CATSRALAGRDTQYF
once	TRBV7-9	TRBD1	TRBJ1-1	TGTGCCAGCAGCTTAGTAACAGGGGCTAACACTGAAGCTTTCTTT	CASSLVTGANTEAFF
NA	TRBV7-2	TRBD1	TRBJ1-1	TGTGCCAGCAGCTTTTCCGGGACAGGGGGAACTGAAGCTTTCTTT	CASSFSGTGGTEAFF
NA	TRBV6-4	NA	TRBJ2-2	TGTGCCAGCAGCCTACAGGCTACAAACACCGGGGAGCTGTTTTTT	CASSLQATNTGELFF
NA	TRBV18	TRBD1	TRBJ1-6	TGTGCCAGCTCACCCCGGGACAGGGGGCTCTCACCCCTCCACTTT	CASSPRDRGLSPLHF
NA	TRBV6-5	TRBD1	TRBJ1-3	TGTGCCAGCAGTTACCACGACAGGGCTGGAAACACCATATATTTT	CASSYHDRAGNTIYF
NA	TRBV10-1	TRBD1	TRBJ1-1	TGCGCCAGCAGTAGGACAGGGCGGACTGAAGCTTTCTTT	CASSRTGRTEAFF
NA	TRBV5-6	TRBD1	TRBJ1-4	TGTGCCAGCAGCGGGTACAAGACAGGGGTTAAACTGTTTTTT	CASSGYKTGVKLFF
once	TRBV25-1	NA	TRBJ2-5	TGTGCCAGCAGTGACAACCTAGGGGTGGAAGAGACCCAGTACTTC	CASSDNLGVEETQYF
NA	TRBV7-9	TRBD1	TRBJ2-1	TGTGCCAGCAGCCCAGGGACAGTGATATACAATGAGCAGTTCTTC	CASSPGTVIYNEQFF
few	TRBV5-1	NA	TRBJ2-7	TGCGCCAGCAGCTTGGGGGGGAGTGGCTACGAGCAGTACTTC	CASSLGGSGYEQYF
NA	TRBV14	NA	TRBJ1-1	TGTGCCAGCAGCCAAGAAAGGGCCACTGAAGCTTTCTTT	CASSQERATEAFF
NA	TRBV4-3	TRBD2	TRBJ2-7	TGCGCCAGCAGCCAAGGGCTAGCGGATACTTACGAGCAGTACTTC	CASSQGLADTYEQYF
NA	TRBV6-1	NA	TRBJ1-2	TGTGCCAGCAGCGATGAAGCAGGGTTCTATGGCTACACCTTC	CASSDEAGFYGYTF
NA	TRBV6-5	NA	TRBJ2-5	TGTGCCAGCAGTTACTCAGGGACCCAAGAGACCCAGTACTTC	CASSYSGTQETQYF
NA	TRBV7-2	NA	TRBJ1-5	TGTGCCAGCAGCCGGGACCGTTATCAGCCCCAGCATTTT	CASSRDRYQPQHF
NA	TRBV4-2	NA	TRBJ1-5	TGTGCCAGCAGCCAGGGGACGGATAGCAATCAGCCCCAGCATTTT	CASSQGTDSNQPQHF
NA	TRBV18	NA	TRBJ2-1	TGTGCCAGCTCACCCGGATACCAAACACTAGGCAATGAGCAGTTCTTC	CASSPGYQTLGNEQFF